The 30 T cell receptor beta chains presented below share a single source sample, sequenced in a study of cytomegalovirus exposure and HLA in healthy donors. Primers: 60 Vbeta forward and 13 Jbeta reverse. Sequenced by immunoSEQ multiplex PCR; TCRdb stores in-frame clones only, minus some. This table lists fewer than 50,000 clones. Sequencing was carried out using PBMCs. The receptor source for this set is a male donor in good health and CMV-seronegative.

V gene TRBV7-2 combines with J gene TRBJ2-7; the match to TRBD2 covers 7 bases. The germline CDR1 and CDR2 sequences are SGHTA and FQGNSA. CDR3 length: 15 amino acids. With 5 bases clipped from V and 0 bases from J, the junction kept 7 bases outside the gene matches. CDR3 loop: CASSLSRGSSYEQYF. As DNA, the CDR3 is TGTGCCAGCAGCCTTTCCCGCGGGAGCTCCTACGAGCAGTACTTC.

The rearrangement links TRBV2 to TRBJ2-3; TRBD2 agrees at 10 bases. Per germline, CDR1 SNHLY and CDR2 FYNNEI. The junction had 14 bases not matched to a gene; V was cut back by 4 bases and J by 4 bases. CDR3 length: 18 residues. This CDR3 is CASSAVKRASGSSDTQYF. The CDR3 coding sequence is TGTGCCAGCAGTGCGGTGAAGAGGGCTAGCGGGAGTTCAGATACGCAGTATTTT.

This chain uses TRBV7-9 with TRBJ1-4; 9 bases line up with TRBD1. With V trimmed by 5 bases and J by 3 bases, 1 base remained unmatched. The CDR3 consists of 14 residues. In germline, CDR1 is SEHNR, CDR2 FQNEAQ (reference sequence). In DNA, the CDR3 is TGTGCCAGCAGCAGGACAGGGGCTAATGAAAAACTGTTTTTT. Translating gives CASSRTGANEKLFF. Filled out from reference TRBV7-9 and TRBJ1-4, the complete variable domain reads DTGVSQNPRHKITKRGQNVTFRCDPISEHNRLYWYRQTLGQGPEFLTYFQNEAQLEKSRLLSDRFSAERPKGSFSTLEIQRTEQGDSAMYLCASSRTGANEKLFFGSGTQLSVL.

The V gene is TRBV7-9, the J gene TRBJ2-1; tentative D call: TRBD2 (5 bases). The V gene's germline CDR1 is SEHNR and CDR2 FQNEAQ (reference sequence). The CDR3 is made up of 11 amino acids. Deletions cut 4 bases from V and 10 bases from J, with 8 bases between. The CDR3 DNA sequence: TGTGCCAGCAGCTGGGAGTGGGAGCAGTTCTTC. This translates into CASSWEWEQFF.

The rearrangement links TRBV6-5 to TRBJ2-7, with 11 bases fitting TRBD1. CDR1 is MNHEY, CDR2 SVGAGI, per germline. The J segment lost 3 bases and the V segment lost 0 bases, leaving 4 bases of the junction unmatched. The CDR3 extends over 16 amino acids. CDR3 sequence: CASSYSSGTGGYEQYF. The CDR3 DNA sequence: TGTGCCAGCAGTTACTCGAGCGGGACAGGGGGCTACGAGCAGTACTTC.

This chain connects TRBV6-5 to TRBJ1-2, with a tentative D call TRBD1 (5 bases). Germline V gives CDR1 MNHEY, CDR2 SVGAGI. CDR3 length: 13 amino acids. Deletions cut 5 bases from V and 2 bases from J, with 9 bases between. In DNA, the CDR3 is TGTGCCAGCAGTACGACAGCCAACTATGGCTACACCTTC. As protein: CASSTTANYGYTF.

This sequence joins TRBV27 and TRBJ2-1; TRBD2 agrees at 9 bases. From germline, CDR1 is MNHEY and CDR2 SMNVEV (reference sequence). V gave up 6 bases and J gave up 4 bases; unmatched junction bases: 4. The CDR3 contains 14 residues. The CDR3 spells CASRIAGVYNEQFF. CDR3 bases: TGTGCCAGCAGAATAGCGGGAGTATACAATGAGCAGTTCTTC.

This rearrangement joins TRBV7-3 to TRBJ2-6, with 10 bases aligning to TRBD2. After removal of 5 bases from V and 0 bases from J, the junction contained 7 bases not matched to a gene. The CDR3 has 18 amino acids. Germline V gene sequence: CDR1 SGHTA, CDR2 FQGTGA. CDR3 sequence reads: CASSDPGLANSGANVLTF. The CDR3 region has the DNA TGTGCCAGCAGCGACCCGGGACTAGCGAACTCTGGGGCCAACGTCCTGACTTTC.

This chain links TRBV19 with TRBJ1-5, with 9 positions matching TRBD1. With V trimmed by 5 bases and J by 7 bases, 9 bases remained unmatched. The CDR3 runs 15 residues. The V gene's germline CDR1 is LNHDA and CDR2 SQIVND (reference sequence). The CDR3 nucleotides are TGTGCCAGTAGTGTTAACAGGGGGCTGGGGCAGCCCCAGCATTTT. Protein: CASSVNRGLGQPQHF. Full variable domain (outside the CDR3, taken from reference TRBV19 and TRBJ1-5): DGGITQSPKYLFRKEGQNVTLSCEQNLNHDAMYWYRQDPGQGLRLIYYSQIVNDFQKGDIAEGYSVSREKKESFPLTVTSAQKNPTAFYLCASSVNRGLGQPQHFGDGTRLSIL.

The CDR3 DNA follows: TGCGCCAGCAGCCAAGATCGGTCAGCAGCGGATCGTGCCTACGAGCAGTACTTC. It is translated as CASSQDRSAADRAYEQYF. J is TRBJ2-7 and V is TRBV4-1; D may be TRBD2 (5 bases). Trimming cost V 0 bases and J 2 bases, with 20 bases left between them. Germline loops: CDR1 MGHRA, CDR2 YSYEKL. CDR3 size: 18 residues.

The rearrangement links TRBV5-1 to TRBJ1-4; D possibly corresponds to TRBD1 (6 bases). Germline values: CDR1 SGHRS, CDR2 YFSETQ. The CDR3 runs to 18 residues. Deletions cut 4 bases from V and 2 bases from J, with 21 bases between. CDR3 protein: CASSLAQGVGDTNEKLFF. In DNA form, the CDR3 reads TGCGCCAGCAGCCTCGCACAGGGAGTGGGTGATACTAATGAAAAACTGTTTTTT.

The J gene is TRBJ2-3, the V gene TRBV4-3; D perhaps matches TRBD1 (5 bases). Germline V CDR1 and CDR2: LGHNA, YSLEER. The CDR3 totals 14 residues. Trimming cost V 5 bases and J 0 bases, with 9 bases left between them. CDR3 nucleotide sequence: TGCGCCAGCAGCACCGACAGTAGCACAGATACGCAGTATTTT. Translation: CASSTDSSTDTQYF.

The chain uses TRBV11-2 and TRBJ1-5; unclear D gene. The germline V gene encodes CDR1 SGHAT and CDR2 FQNNGV. This CDR3 spans 13 amino acids. Trimming pared 1 base from V and 6 bases from J, leaving 7 bases between. The CDR3: CASSLGVIQPQHF. The CDR3 nucleotides are TGTGCCAGCAGCTTAGGCGTGATTCAGCCCCAGCATTTT. Based on the CDR3 plus reference TRBV11-2 and TRBJ1-5, the full variable domain is EAGVAQSPRYKIIEKRQSVAFWCNPISGHATLYWYQQILGQGPKLLIQFQNNGVVDDSQLPKDRFSAERLKGVDSTLKIQPAKLEDSAVYLCASSLGVIQPQHFGDGTRLSIL.

The chain carries TRBV30 and TRBJ1-3, with D uncertain. Germline V lookup: CDR1 GTSNPN, CDR2 SVGIG (reference sequence). V was cut by 1 base and J by 4 bases, with 14 bases left in between. The CDR3 runs 15 residues. The CDR3 DNA sequence: TGTGCCTGGAGTGAAGGACGATCGGGGGGAAACACCATATATTTT. Translation gives CAWSEGRSGGNTIYF.

The V and J genes are TRBV19 and TRBJ1-1; a possible D gene is TRBD1 (5 bases). CDR1 and CDR2 from the germline V gene are LNHDA and SQIVND (reference sequence). This CDR3 region has 12 residues. V was pared by 3 bases and J by 6 bases, with 8 bases between. In DNA form, the CDR3 reads TGTGCCAGTAGTATCCAGGGCGCTGAAGCTTTCTTT. It translates to CASSIQGAEAFF.

This chain links TRBV28 with TRBJ1-5; 8 bases match TRBD1. This CDR3 has 15 amino acids. Trimming cost V 6 bases and J 2 bases; bases outside gene matches: 6. CDR1 is MDHEN, CDR2 SYDVKM, per germline. The CDR3 protein is CASSRGTGRNQPQHF. The CDR3 DNA is TGTGCCAGCAGCCGCGGGACAGGCCGCAATCAGCCCCAGCATTTT.

The gene calls are TRBV19 and TRBJ2-3; D is perhaps TRBD2 (6 bases). Trimming cost V 3 bases and J 4 bases, with 11 bases left between them. The CDR3 consists of 14 residues. From germline, CDR1 is LNHDA and CDR2 SQIVND (reference sequence). The CDR3 region is CASSMGGYADTQYF. CDR3 in DNA: TGTGCCAGTAGTATGGGGGGTTACGCAGATACGCAGTATTTT.

The V gene is TRBV28, the J gene TRBJ1-5; D may be TRBD1 (6 bases). Trimming removed 5 bases at V and 4 bases at J, with 15 bases between. The CDR3 is made up of 15 amino acids. The germline gives CDR1 MDHEN, CDR2 SYDVKM. CDR3 residues: CASSTTGRANQPQHF. CDR3 sequence (DNA): TGTGCCAGCAGTACAACAGGGAGGGCTAATCAGCCCCAGCATTTT. The full variable domain, in which reference TRBV28 and TRBJ1-5 provide the parts outside the CDR3, is DVKVTQSSRYLVKRTGEKVFLECVQDMDHENMFWYRQDPGLGLRLIYFSYDVKMKEKGDIPEGYSVSREKKERFSLILESASTNQTSMYLCASSTTGRANQPQHFGDGTRLSIL.

The chain joins TRBV6-5 to TRBJ1-5; unclear D gene. V lost 4 bases and J lost 5, with 9 bases in between. The germline gives CDR1 MNHEY, CDR2 SVGAGI. The CDR3 totals 13 residues. The DNA for the CDR3 is TGTGCCAGCAGTTTACAGCCTTATCAGCCCCAGCATTTT. The encoded protein is CASSLQPYQPQHF.

The genes are TRBV28 and TRBJ2-7, with D maybe TRBD2 (6 bases). The CDR3 contains 16 residues. CDR1 is MDHEN and CDR2 is SYDVKM in the germline V gene. Trimming pared 4 bases from V and 1 base from J, leaving 17 bases between. CDR3 region: CASSSGGTPISYEQYF. The CDR3 DNA reads TGTGCCAGCAGTTCCGGCGGGACTCCTATTTCCTACGAGCAGTACTTC.

V and J are TRBV5-4 and TRBJ2-1; 14 nucleotides match TRBD2. The CDR3 has 15 amino acids. Trimming took 3 bases from V and 8 from J; bases not matched to a gene: 4. Germline V gives CDR1 SGHNT, CDR2 YYREEE (reference sequence). The CDR3 nucleotides are TGTGCCAGCAGCTCCGGGACTAGCGGGAGATATGAGCAGTTCTTC. Its translation is CASSSGTSGRYEQFF.

The V call is TRBV5-1, the J call TRBJ1-5; D is possibly TRBD1 (5 bases). The V gene lost 0 bases and the J gene lost 1 base, with 14 bases spanning the gap. Germline-derived CDR1 and CDR2 are SGHRS and YFSETQ. This CDR3 contains 17 residues. The CDR3 protein is CASSLGSFAGSNQPQHF. CDR3 DNA sequence: TGCGCCAGCAGCTTGGGTTCGTTCGCAGGGAGCAATCAGCCCCAGCATTTT.

Notes on this clone: The same CDR3 is also encoded by other DNA sequences in this sample. The V call is TRBV30, the J call TRBJ2-3; TRBD2 agrees at 7 bases. This CDR3 region has 11 residues. Per germline, CDR1 GTSNPN and CDR2 SVGIG (reference sequence). The CDR3 is CAGGSTDTQYF. CDR3 DNA: TGTGCGGGGGGGAGCACAGATACGCAGTATTTT.

V is TRBV27 and J is TRBJ2-7, with 9 nucleotides matching TRBD2. The ends lost 5 bases at V and 2 bases at J; junction bases unmatched: 7. The germline V gene has CDR1 MNHEY and CDR2 SMNVEV (reference sequence). The CDR3 covers 15 residues. The CDR3 reads CASSPLREGPYEQYF. CDR3 nucleotide sequence: TGTGCCAGCAGTCCCCTGCGGGAGGGCCCCTACGAGCAGTACTTC.

This chain links TRBV7-2 with TRBJ1-3; the D is unclear. There are 14 residues in the CDR3. Germline CDR1 reads SGHTA; CDR2 reads FQGNSA. V lost 1 base, J lost 0 bases, and 4 bases lay in between. The CDR3 DNA reads as TGTGCCAGCAGCTTAGACAGCTCTGGAAACACCATATATTTT. It translates to CASSLDSSGNTIYF. Filled out from reference TRBV7-2 and TRBJ1-3, the complete variable domain reads GAGVSQSPSNKVTEKGKDVELRCDPISGHTALYWYRQSLGQGLEFLIYFQGNSAPDKSGLPSDRFSAERTGGSVSTLTIQRTQQEDSAVYLCASSLDSSGNTIYFGEGSWLTVV.

V is TRBV19 and J is TRBJ1-2; D is unclear. CDR1 is LNHDA and CDR2 is SQIVND in the germline V gene (reference sequence). The CDR3 runs to 14 residues. The ends were cut back, 1 base at V and 1 base at J, with 7 bases in the middle. CDR3 sequence (DNA): TGTGCCAGTAGTATAGGCCGGAGTAACTATGGCTACACCTTC. Encoded protein: CASSIGRSNYGYTF.

The chain recombines TRBV6-1 with TRBJ2-7; maybe TRBD2 (6 bases). The CDR3 contains 15 residues. Germline CDR1 and CDR2: MNHNS and SASEGT. Trimming took 6 bases from V and 0 from J, leaving 15 bases between them. The CDR3 loop is CASSQSGLTSYEQYF. The DNA of the CDR3 is TGTGCCAGCAGCCAGTCGGGACTCACCTCCTACGAGCAGTACTTC.

V gene TRBV20-1 combines with J gene TRBJ2-1, with unresolved D. The CDR3 covers 10 residues. CDR1 and CDR2 (germline): DFQATT, SNEGSKA (reference sequence). Trimming removed 6 bases at V and 5 bases at J, with 5 bases between. The CDR3 nucleotides are TGCAGTGCACAGAACAATGAGCAGTTCTTC. Protein sequence: CSAQNNEQFF.

The rearrangement joins TRBV6-5 to TRBJ2-7; the match to TRBD2 covers 8 bases. Per the germline V gene, CDR1 is MNHEY and CDR2 is SVGAGI. V was pared by 2 bases and J by 12 bases, with 6 bases of the junction left unmatched. The CDR3 is 12 residues long. The CDR3 nucleotides read TGTGCCAGCAGTTACAGAGCGGGGGCTTGGTACTTC. Residues: CASSYRAGAWYF.

The chain combines TRBV2 with TRBJ2-3; TRBD2 is a possible D gene (5 bases). The CDR3 is 15 amino acids. Germline-derived CDR1 and CDR2 are SNHLY and FYNNEI. V lost 6 bases to trimming and J lost 6 bases, with 19 bases between them. CDR3 sequence reads: CASRVLALGPDTQYF. The CDR3 nucleotides read TGTGCCAGCAGGGTGCTAGCCCTAGGGCCGGATACGCAGTATTTT.